The TCR beta chain under discussion was sequenced for a study of blood T cell repertoires in COVID-19. Method: immunoSEQ multiplex PCR; TCRdb's copy keeps in-frame clones and lacks some. Of some 75,000 clones listed, about 86% are singletons. Followed longitudinally, the Seattle patients had been enrolled during active infection. The sequenced sample was peripheral blood. The source is a man of 80 years or more with COVID-19, enrolled during active disease.

The CDR3 spells CASSFRQGQETQYF. The CDR3 DNA sequence: TGTGCCAGCAGCTTTCGACAGGGGCAAGAGACCCAGTACTTC. The V call is TRBV3-1 (or the pseudogene TRBV3-2), the J call TRBJ2-5; 8 bases align to TRBD1. Germline CDR1 reads LGHDT; CDR2 reads YNNKEL (reference sequence). The CDR3 has 14 residues. J was trimmed by 2 bases and V by 5 bases; bases with no gene match: 4.